What follows is one T cell receptor (beta chain) and its context. Antigen: not known. The germline V and J ends were trimmed by 0 bases and 6 bases, with 8 bases remaining between them. This CDR3 region has 13 residues. Germline lookup yields CDR1 MNHEY and CDR2 SVGAGI. These data originate in a study of neurological immune-mediated disorders. About the study: Among around 34 multiple sclerosis patients, approximately 31 were relapsing-remitting and 3 were secondary progressive.

Study outcomes and limitations: Healthy controls had more TCR clonal expansion than multiple sclerosis, which showed the least, whereas HTLV-1-associated myelopathy showed the most. Repertoires from 18 of 34 multiple sclerosis patients grouped phylogenetically into a related-CDR3 cluster, suggesting a possible signature.

In TCRdb, the 5' RACE reads were re-called with MiXCR into one record per CDR3 protein. The repertoire holds about 46,000 distinct CDR3 sequences, 4.5% seen once, with 5.7% in the top ten. This chain uses TRBV6-5 with TRBJ2-5, with a tentative D call TRBD1 (6 bases). This receptor was taken from a woman aged 55-70 years with multiple sclerosis. Specimen: PBMCs. The CDR3 DNA sequence: TGTGCCAGCAGTTACTCCCAGGGGCAGACCCAGTACTTC. This sequence encodes CASSYSQGQTQYF.